Here is one T cell receptor (beta chain) with its context. Its specificity is not known. These data originate in a study of cytomegalovirus exposure and HLA in healthy donors. Whole-study results and caveats: Reports described diagnosis of cytomegalovirus status by the classifier as highly specific and sensitive.

The primer mix had 60 Vbeta and 13 Jbeta primers. Authors' analysis steps: There were around 80 million unique TCR beta chains by a later count, and approximately 12 million of them were shared. Clones were read by immunoSEQ multiplex PCR, and TCRdb kept only the in-frame ones, dropping some. V and J calls and clone size are copied from that table; D and trimming were computed from the DNA. The repertoire holds approximately 180,000 clones, with 82% as singletons. Germline-derived CDR1 and CDR2 are MNHEY and SVGAGI. The CDR3 runs to 14 residues. The V gene end was trimmed by 7 bases and the J gene end by 4 bases; junction bases not matched to a gene: 5.

The rearrangement links TRBV6-5 to TRBJ2-1, with 9 bases that match TRBD2. This TCR was sampled from a woman aged 18-35 years in good health and CMV-seronegative. Sequenced input: PBMCs. The CDR3 nucleotides read TGTGCCAGCACGCCTAGCGGGATATACAATGAGCAGTTCTTC. Translating gives CASTPSGIYNEQFF.